Listed below are T cell receptor beta chains from one sample, sequenced in a study of vaccination and CD4 T cells after COVID-19. For these receptors, no antigen is known. MiXCR, applied by TCRdb to the PCR reads, yields one record per CDR3 protein. Of some 17,000 distinct CDR3 sequences listed, less than 60% are singletons. Sequencing used CD4+ T cells from blood, cultured in vitro, obtained before SARS-CoV-2 vaccination. The receptors originated from a human donor who had recovered from COVID-19. CDR3s include the opening cysteine and the closing phenylalanine or tryptophan. The order of the fields is CDR3 protein, CDR3 DNA, clone size, D gene, V gene, J gene. The D gene is left open where the match is weak. Size is omitted from some rows. Given values are once, few, many or a class for expanded clones.

CDR3 protein: CASSEFGTSHTQYF; CDR3 DNA: TGCGCCAGCAGTGAGTTCGGGACGAGTCATACGCAGTATTTT; clone size: NA; D gene: NA; V gene: TRBV10-1; J gene: TRBJ2-3
CDR3 protein: CASRYQGLGKETQYF; CDR3 DNA: TGTGCCAGCAGATATCAGGGGCTGGGGAAAGAGACCCAGTACTTC; clone size: few; D gene: NA; V gene: TRBV2; J gene: TRBJ2-5
CDR3 protein: CASSLRDLGANGYTF; CDR3 DNA: TGTGCCAGCAGCTTACGGGACCTGGGGGCGAATGGCTACACCTTC; clone size: few; D gene: NA; V gene: TRBV11-2; J gene: TRBJ1-2
CDR3 protein: CASSSLQAKNIQYF; CDR3 DNA: TGTGCCAGCAGCTCCCTTCAAGCCAAAAACATTCAGTACTTC; clone size: NA; D gene: NA; V gene: TRBV7-2; J gene: TRBJ2-4
CDR3 protein: CASKVRGETGELFF; CDR3 DNA: TGTGCCAGCAAGGTTCGCGGAGAAACCGGGGAGCTGTTTTTT; clone size: NA; D gene: NA; V gene: TRBV2; J gene: TRBJ2-2
CDR3 protein: CASSPTTTYNSPLHF; CDR3 DNA: TGTGCCAGCTCACCGACTACAACTTATAATTCACCCCTCCACTTT; clone size: NA; D gene: NA; V gene: TRBV18; J gene: TRBJ1-6
CDR3 protein: CSARDRSLMGNSATGELFF; CDR3 DNA: TGCAGTGCTAGAGATCGAAGCCTGATGGGGAATTCGGCCACCGGGGAGCTGTTTTTT; clone size: NA; D gene: NA; V gene: TRBV20-1; J gene: TRBJ2-2
CDR3 protein: CASSLFPGDTQYF; CDR3 DNA: TGTGCCAGCAGCCTCTTCCCCGGGGATACGCAGTATTTT; clone size: NA; D gene: NA; V gene: TRBV7-9; J gene: TRBJ2-3
CDR3 protein: CASSTQLQGGKAFF; CDR3 DNA: TGTGCCAGTAGCACTCAACTCCAGGGGGGTAAAGCTTTCTTT; clone size: NA; D gene: TRBD1; V gene: TRBV19; J gene: TRBJ1-1
CDR3 protein: CASSFGGGHTEAFF; CDR3 DNA: TGTGCCAGCAGTTTTGGAGGCGGGCACACTGAAGCTTTCTTT; clone size: NA; D gene: NA; V gene: TRBV12-3/TRBV12-4; J gene: TRBJ1-1
CDR3 protein: CASSQVGGGEQYF; CDR3 DNA: TGCGCCAGCAGCCAAGTCGGAGGCGGCGAGCAGTACTTC; clone size: NA; D gene: NA; V gene: TRBV4-1; J gene: TRBJ2-7